This T cell receptor (beta chain) was captured by sequencing in a study of control samples from healthy donors and cancer patients. The CDR3 runs to 15 residues. Germline assignment: CDR1 SGHDT and CDR2 YYEEEE. The germline V and J ends were trimmed by 0 bases and 5 bases, with 14 bases remaining between them. Method: immunoSEQ multiplex PCR; TCRdb's copy keeps in-frame clones and lacks some. The sample consists of more than 85,000 clones, around four fifths of them appearing once. Sequencing was carried out using blood. The sequence came from a woman aged 50 to 65 in good health. This chain links TRBV5-6 with TRBJ1-1; possibly TRBD1 for D (5 bases). CDR3 region: CASSLGDAGETEAFF. CDR3 in DNA: TGTGCCAGCAGCTTGGGGGACGCCGGAGAGACTGAAGCTTTCTTT.